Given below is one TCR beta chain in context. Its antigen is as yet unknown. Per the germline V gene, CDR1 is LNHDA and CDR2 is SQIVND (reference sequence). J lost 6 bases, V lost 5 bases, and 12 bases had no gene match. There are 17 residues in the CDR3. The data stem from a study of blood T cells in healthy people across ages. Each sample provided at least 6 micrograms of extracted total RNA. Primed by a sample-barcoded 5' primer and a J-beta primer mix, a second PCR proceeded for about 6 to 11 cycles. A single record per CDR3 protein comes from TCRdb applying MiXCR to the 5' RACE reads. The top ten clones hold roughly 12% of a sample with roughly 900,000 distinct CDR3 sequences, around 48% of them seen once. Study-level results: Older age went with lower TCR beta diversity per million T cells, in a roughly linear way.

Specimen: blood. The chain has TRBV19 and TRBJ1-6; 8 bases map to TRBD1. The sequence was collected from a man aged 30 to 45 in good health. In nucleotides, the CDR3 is TGTGCCAGTAGTCCCGGACAGGGAAGGGATAGTAATTCACCCCTCCACTTT. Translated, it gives CASSPGQGRDSNSPLHF.